This TCR beta chain was sequenced in a study of blood T cell repertoires in COVID-19. The age range of participants was roughly 18 to 90 years, with residence in about two dozen US areas. Participants' own reports of clinical history determined their cohort assignment. The CDR3 contains 16 residues. Germline V gives CDR1 SGHDN, CDR2 FVKESK. Unmatched junction bases numbered 7, after V lost 3 bases and J lost 8 bases. The repertoire was sequenced with immunoSEQ multiplex PCR; TCRdb's copy has only in-frame clones and lacks some. The profile shows about 260,000 clones, around 84% of them singletons. This chain joins TRBV14 and TRBJ2-1; 13 nucleotides align to TRBD2. The TCR comes from a man aged 30 to 39 with acute COVID-19. The sample was PBMCs or T cells enriched from blood (not recorded which). The CDR3 DNA sequence: TGTGCCAGCAGCCACCCGGGACTAGCGGGATATGATGAGCAGTTCTTC. The encoded protein is CASSHPGLAGYDEQFF.